The next 25 T cell receptor beta chains were all read from a single sample in a study of T cell changes during pregnancy in multiple sclerosis. Sequencing used immunoSEQ multiplex PCR; TCRdb keeps in-frame clones, though not all of them. The sample contains approximately 100,000 clones, about 94% of which appear only once. Sequencing used peripheral blood, obtained before pregnancy. The receptors stem from a female donor with multiple sclerosis, enrolled in a pregnancy study.

This sequence joins TRBV6-5 and TRBJ2-1; maybe TRBD2 (5 bases). Germline V gene sequence: CDR1 MNHEY, CDR2 SVGAGI. The CDR3 spans 13 residues. Trimming left V 8 bases short and J 0 bases short, with 8 bases between. CDR3 sequence: CASQRDSYNEQFF. The CDR3 coding sequence is TGTGCCAGCCAACGGGACTCCTACAATGAGCAGTTCTTC.

The CDR3 sequence: CASSLRLAGANTGELFF. CDR3 coding DNA: TGTGCCAGCAGCTTACGGTTGGCGGGAGCGAACACCGGGGAGCTGTTTTTT. This sequence joins TRBV7-9 and TRBJ2-2; the match to TRBD2 covers 7 bases. The CDR3 has 17 residues. Germline V lookup: CDR1 SEHNR, CDR2 FQNEAQ (reference sequence). The V segment lost 2 bases and the J segment 0 bases; nucleotides outside the gene matches: 6.

The V and J genes are TRBV6-1 and TRBJ2-2, with D hard to call. Trimming pared 3 bases from V and 3 bases from J, leaving 8 bases between. Germline V gene lookup returns CDR1 MNHNS and CDR2 SASEGT. This CDR3 spans 14 amino acids. The CDR3 DNA follows: TGTGCCAGCAGTGATAGGAGCTACACCGGGGAGCTGTTTTTT. Its protein is CASSDRSYTGELFF.

The CDR3 nucleotides read TGTGCCAGCTCACCGGCCACTAGCGGGATCTACGAGCAGTACTTC. Its translation: CASSPATSGIYEQYF. The V and J genes are TRBV18 and TRBJ2-7, with 10 nucleotides matching TRBD2. CDR1 KGHSH and CDR2 LQKENI come from the germline V gene. V lost 3 bases, J lost 3 bases, and 5 bases stayed unmatched. The length of the CDR3 is 15 residues.

The sample holds a few counts of this clone. The chain couples TRBV5-5 to TRBJ1-5; 7 bases are shared with TRBD1. The CDR3 loop spans 15 amino acids. V gave up 0 bases and J gave up 6 bases; unmatched junction bases: 6. Germline loops: CDR1 SGHKS, CDR2 YYEKEE (reference sequence). CDR3: CASSLDRGLRQPQHF. For the CDR3, the DNA is TGTGCCAGCAGCTTGGACAGGGGTCTGCGTCAGCCCCAGCATTTT. The full variable domain, rest sourced from reference TRBV5-5 and TRBJ1-5, is DAGVTQSPTHLIKTRGQQVTLRCSPISGHKSVSWYQQVLGQGPQFIFQYYEKEERGRGNFPDRFSARQFPNYSSELNVNALLLGDSALYLCASSLDRGLRQPQHFGDGTRLSIL.

The gene calls are TRBV10-3 and TRBJ2-3; tentatively, D is TRBD2 (6 bases). In germline, CDR1 is ENHRY, CDR2 SYGVKD. Trimming removed 3 bases from V and 3 bases from J, with 13 bases in between. This CDR3 contains 15 residues. CDR3 bases: TGTGCCATCAGTGATGGGCCTGCGGGGACAGATACGCAGTATTTT. Amino acid sequence: CAISDGPAGTDTQYF.

The rearrangement uses TRBV28 and TRBJ2-7; 14 bases are a match to TRBD2. The V gene's germline CDR1 is MDHEN and CDR2 SYDVKM. The CDR3 sequence is 15 residues long. V was clipped by 8 bases and J by 5 bases; unmatched bases: 8. The CDR3, as DNA: TGTGCCAGCTCGAGGGGACTAGCGGGAGACCACGAGCAGTACTTC. It is translated as CASSRGLAGDHEQYF.

This chain links TRBV29-1 with TRBJ1-1; 7 bases map to TRBD1. This CDR3 spans 13 amino acids. Germline V gives CDR1 SQVTM, CDR2 ANQGSEA. J was trimmed by 2 bases and V by 6 bases; bases with no gene match: 6. CDR3 amino acids: CSVWTGGNTEAFF. Here the CDR3 DNA reads TGCAGCGTGTGGACAGGCGGAAACACTGAAGCTTTCTTT.

The V call is TRBV11-2, the J call TRBJ1-1; D might be TRBD1 (6 bases). V lost 6 bases and J lost 0, with 8 bases in between. The CDR3 contains 13 residues. The germline V gene has CDR1 SGHAT and CDR2 FQNNGV. The DNA for the CDR3 is TGTGCCAGCAGGACAGGAATGAACACTGAAGCTTTCTTT. Translated, it gives CASRTGMNTEAFF. The variable domain in full, with the rest retrieved from reference TRBV11-2 and TRBJ1-1, is EAGVAQSPRYKIIEKRQSVAFWCNPISGHATLYWYQQILGQGPKLLIQFQNNGVVDDSQLPKDRFSAERLKGVDSTLKIQPAKLEDSAVYLCASRTGMNTEAFFGQGTRLTVV.

The J gene is TRBJ1-1, the V gene TRBV10-3, with D possibly matching TRBD1 (6 bases). This CDR3 comprises 18 residues. Trimming shortened V by 2 bases and J by 1 base, and 20 bases separated the two germline ends. CDR1 and CDR2 from the germline V gene are ENHRY and SYGVKD. The CDR3 DNA reads as TGTGCCATCAGTGAGGTCAGTAGACGGGGGGCACGGAACACTGAAGCTTTCTTT. As protein: CAISEVSRRGARNTEAFF.

This chain joins TRBV25-1 and TRBJ2-5; 7 nucleotides align to TRBD2. V lost 10 bases and J lost 5; bases outside the gene matches: 13. The CDR3 covers 14 residues. The germline gives CDR1 MGHDK, CDR2 SYGVNS. The CDR3 region has the DNA TGTGCCACCGGCTTAGCGGGCGTAGGGGAGACCCAGTACTTC. Protein product: CATGLAGVGETQYF.

V is TRBV10-3 and J is TRBJ2-7, with 11 positions matching TRBD1. The CDR3 has 15 residues. The germline CDR1 and CDR2 sequences are ENHRY and SYGVKD. After removal of 6 bases from V and 2 bases from J, the junction contained 6 bases not matched to a gene. CDR3 DNA: TGTGCCATCAGGGGGGGACAGGGGGGTACCTACGAGCAGTACTTC. It yields the protein CAIRGGQGGTYEQYF.

This clone was seen a single time. CDR3 in amino acids: CASSGGATYSYEQYF. Written as DNA, the CDR3 is TGTGCCAGCAGCGGGGGGGCAACCTACTCCTACGAGCAGTACTTC. The rearrangement joins TRBV6-5 to TRBJ2-7; 8 positions agree with TRBD2. V lost 6 bases, J lost 0 bases, and 7 bases stayed unmatched. Germline-derived CDR1 and CDR2 are MNHEY and SVGAGI. The CDR3 totals 15 residues.

This sequence joins TRBV7-8 and TRBJ2-7; 8 positions agree with TRBD1. Germline trimming cut 5 bases from V and 3 bases from J; bases unmatched to any gene: 18. CDR3 length equals 18 residues. The germline gives CDR1 SGHVS, CDR2 FQNEAQ. CDR3: CASSGSTGAQASLYEQYF. The CDR3 coding sequence is TGTGCCAGCAGCGGTTCGACAGGGGCGCAAGCCTCCCTCTACGAGCAGTACTTC. The full variable domain, rest sourced from reference TRBV7-8 and TRBJ2-7, is GAGVSQSPRYKVAKRGQDVALRCDPISGHVSLFWYQQALGQGPEFLTYFQNEAQLDKSGLPSDRFFAERPEGSVSTLKIQRTQQEDSAVYLCASSGSTGAQASLYEQYFGPGTRLTVT.

Written as DNA, the CDR3 is TGTGCCAGCAGCTTAAGGGGACAGGGAACCGGGGAGCTGTTTTTT. It yields the protein CASSLRGQGTGELFF. This chain connects TRBV5-4 to TRBJ2-2; TRBD1 matches at 9 bases. Per germline, CDR1 SGHNT and CDR2 YYREEE (reference sequence). This CDR3 region has 15 residues. The ends lost 2 bases at V and 5 bases at J; junction bases unmatched: 4. Complete variable domain (other parts from reference TRBV5-4 and TRBJ2-2): ETGVTQSPTHLIKTRGQQVTLRCSSQSGHNTVSWYQQALGQGPQFIFQYYREEENGRGNFPPRFSGLQFPNYSSELNVNALELDDSALYLCASSLRGQGTGELFFGEGSRLTVL.

The chain links TRBV29-1 to TRBJ2-3; TRBD2 matches 16 bases. The CDR3 runs to 16 residues. With V trimmed by 4 bases and J by 4 bases, 5 bases remained unmatched. CDR1 is SQVTM, CDR2 ANQGSEA, per germline. CDR3 sequence reads: CSVVGLAGGRADTQYF. As DNA, the CDR3 is TGCAGCGTTGTGGGACTAGCGGGAGGGCGGGCAGATACGCAGTATTTT.

This chain uses TRBV9 with TRBJ2-3, with TRBD2 matching 7 bases. V gave up 4 bases and J gave up 9 bases; unmatched junction bases: 14. CDR1 and CDR2 from the germline V gene are SGDLS and YYNGEE. The CDR3 loop spans 15 amino acids. The CDR3 DNA reads TGTGCCAGCAGCCCATCGGGCGCTGGGGGGGGGACGCAGTATTTT. It yields the protein CASSPSGAGGGTQYF.

The J gene is TRBJ1-2, the V gene TRBV11-2; maybe TRBD1 (6 bases). V shed 1 base and J shed 7 bases, with 16 bases lying between them. The CDR3 length is 15 residues. Germline loops: CDR1 SGHAT, CDR2 FQNNGV. CDR3 nucleotide sequence: TGTGCCAGCAGCTTAGGCCCACAGGGTACGGGTGGCTACACCTTC. As protein: CASSLGPQGTGGYTF. Variable domain in full (rest from reference TRBV11-2 and TRBJ1-2): EAGVAQSPRYKIIEKRQSVAFWCNPISGHATLYWYQQILGQGPKLLIQFQNNGVVDDSQLPKDRFSAERLKGVDSTLKIQPAKLEDSAVYLCASSLGPQGTGGYTFGSGTRLTVV.

The chain joins TRBV2 to TRBJ1-2; TRBD1 aligns across 7 bases. The CDR3 has 13 residues. V gave up 3 bases and J gave up 7 bases; unmatched junction bases: 5. Germline values: CDR1 SNHLY, CDR2 FYNNEI. CDR3 sequence: CASSDSRGRGYTF. The CDR3 coding sequence is TGTGCCAGCAGTGATTCTAGGGGGCGTGGCTACACCTTC. Drawing the rest from reference TRBV2 and TRBJ1-2, the complete variable domain is EPEVTQTPSHQVTQMGQEVILRCVPISNHLYFYWYRQILGQKVEFLVSFYNNEISEKSEIFDDQFSVERPDGSNFTLKIRSTKLEDSAMYFCASSDSRGRGYTFGSGTRLTVV.

The chain joins TRBV27 to TRBJ2-7; 10 nucleotides align to TRBD2. The CDR3 consists of 16 residues. V was clipped by 5 bases and J by 1 base; unmatched bases: 8. Per germline, CDR1 MNHEY and CDR2 SMNVEV (reference sequence). In DNA, the CDR3 is TGTGCCAGCAGTCTCCGGAGACTAGCGGGTTCCTACGAGCAGTACTTC. It is translated as CASSLRRLAGSYEQYF.

The V gene is TRBV19, the J gene TRBJ2-6; 8 nucleotides line up with TRBD1. This CDR3 is built from 19 residues. The V and J ends lost 3 bases and 9 bases, in that order; junction bases with no gene match: 19. Germline values: CDR1 LNHDA, CDR2 SQIVND (reference sequence). The CDR3 loop reads CASSIFSLGQASFGNVLTF. CDR3 nucleotide sequence: TGTGCCAGTAGTATCTTTAGTTTGGGACAGGCATCTTTTGGCAACGTCCTGACTTTC.

The chain carries TRBV18 and TRBJ2-7, with 10 bases fitting TRBD2. Germline loops: CDR1 KGHSH, CDR2 LQKENI. This CDR3 is built from 17 residues. V trimming: 5 bases; J trimming: 2 bases; junction bases outside the gene matches: 12. In DNA form, the CDR3 reads TGTGCCAGCTCAGCAAGGAATGGACTAGCGGCTACCTACGAGCAGTACTTC. Translating it yields CASSARNGLAATYEQYF.

As regards this clone: Other nucleotide sequences from this sample produce the same CDR3. This rearrangement joins TRBV6-1 to TRBJ2-7; 14 bases map to TRBD2. The V segment lost 3 bases and the J segment 3 bases; nucleotides outside the gene matches: 1. There are 15 residues in the CDR3. Germline V lookup: CDR1 MNHNS, CDR2 SASEGT. This chain's CDR3 is CASSEGTSGSYEQYF. The CDR3 DNA follows: TGTGCCAGCAGTGAGGGGACTAGCGGGAGCTACGAGCAGTACTTC.

This clone was seen once. The same CDR3 arises from other DNA sequences in this sample as well. The chain combines TRBV6-1 with TRBJ1-1, with 8 bases aligning to TRBD1. The CDR3 spans 13 residues. Germline V gene lookup returns CDR1 MNHNS and CDR2 SASEGT. V gave up 6 bases and J gave up 4 bases; unmatched junction bases: 4. CDR3 loop: CASRDRVGTEAFF. The CDR3 bases are TGTGCCAGCAGGGACAGGGTGGGCACTGAAGCTTTCTTT.

This clone came up once. The chain combines TRBV4-2 with TRBJ2-1; D gene ambiguous. CDR3 size: 17 residues. Germline V gene data show CDR1 as LGHNA and CDR2 as YNFKEQ. V was shortened by 2 bases and J by 0 bases, with 14 bases between the two germline ends. CDR3 in amino acids: CASSQTPYKRSYNEQFF. CDR3 DNA: TGTGCCAGCAGCCAAACACCTTACAAACGCTCCTACAATGAGCAGTTCTTC.